This T cell receptor beta chain stems from a study of CD8+ T cells in alopecia areata. General study results and limits: Normal-skin resident alphabeta T cells also appear among scalp sample sequences.

As concerns this clone: The antigen remains unidentified.

Investigators isolated RNA and reverse transcribed it into cDNA to act as the sequencing template. Data came from immunoSEQ multiplex PCR; TCRdb stores just in-frame clones and leaves some out. The sample yields 150,000 to 200,000 clones, around three fifths seen once. The CDR3 runs to 11 residues. Trimming stripped 4 bases from V and 6 bases from J, with 9 bases between. From germline, CDR1 is SQVTM and CDR2 ANQGSEA. The source material was CD4+ T cells sorted from blood, sampled at week 0. The source is a human donor with alopecia areata. The chain couples TRBV29-1 to TRBJ1-1, with D unclear. The CDR3: CSVVAKAEAFF. DNA for the CDR3: TGCAGCGTTGTCGCTAAGGCTGAAGCTTTCTTT.